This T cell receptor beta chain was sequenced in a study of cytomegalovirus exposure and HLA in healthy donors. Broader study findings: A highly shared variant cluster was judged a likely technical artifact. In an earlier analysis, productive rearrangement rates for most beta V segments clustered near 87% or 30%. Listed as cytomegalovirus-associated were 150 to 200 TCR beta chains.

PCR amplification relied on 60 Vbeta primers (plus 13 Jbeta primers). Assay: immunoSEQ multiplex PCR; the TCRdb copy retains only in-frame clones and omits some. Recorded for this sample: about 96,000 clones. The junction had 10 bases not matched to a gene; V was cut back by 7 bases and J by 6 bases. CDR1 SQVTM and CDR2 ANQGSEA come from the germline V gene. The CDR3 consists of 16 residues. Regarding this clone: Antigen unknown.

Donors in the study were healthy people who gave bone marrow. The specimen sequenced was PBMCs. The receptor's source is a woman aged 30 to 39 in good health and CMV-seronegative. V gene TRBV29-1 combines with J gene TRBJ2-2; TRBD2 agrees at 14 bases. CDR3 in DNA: TGCAGCGCTAAGGGACTAGCGGGAGTCCCCCCCGGGGAGCTGTTTTTT. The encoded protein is CSAKGLAGVPPGELFF.